A single sample is the source of the 26 T cell receptor beta chains below, sequenced in a study of T cell repertoires in cytomegalovirus infection. The antigens for these receptors are not known. TCRdb itself ran the reads through MiXCR, one entry per CDR3 protein. The sample holds 830,000 or so distinct CDR3 sequences, 32% seen once. The sequences come from cultured CD8+ T cells from PBMCs, collected from culture after CMV antigen stimulation. Receptors were obtained from a human donor in good health (CMV status not recorded). Some clones in this sample may be carry-over from other donors' samples.

The chain employs TRBV4-3 and TRBJ1-4; 7 bases match TRBD1. V gave up 5 bases and J gave up 6 bases; unmatched junction bases: 9. Germline-derived CDR1 and CDR2 are LGHNA and YSLEER. The CDR3 has 15 residues. This CDR3 reads CASSIGLQGDEKLFF. CDR3 DNA sequence: TGCGCCAGCAGCATAGGTTTGCAGGGGGATGAAAAACTGTTTTTT.

This sequence joins TRBV27 and TRBJ1-2, with D perhaps matching TRBD1 (6 bases). The CDR3 is 15 amino acids. The V end lost 3 bases, the J end lost 7 bases, and 18 bases lay between the germline ends. The V gene's germline CDR1 is MNHEY and CDR2 SMNVEV (reference sequence). The CDR3 DNA is TGTGCCAGCAGTTTCTCAGGACAGCTACTGTCTGGCTACACCTTC. Protein product: CASSFSGQLLSGYTF.

Regarding this clonotype: A far larger clone is off by one base, so a read error is likely. This chain joins TRBV2 and TRBJ1-1; D uncertain. Between the trimmed V and J ends, which lost 7 bases and 1 base, there was a span of 10 bases. This CDR3 region has 13 residues. Looked up from germline, CDR1 is SNHLY and CDR2 is FYNNEI. The CDR3 DNA follows: TGTGCCAGCATCCCCCGGGGGAACACTGAAGCTTTCTTT. Residues: CASIPRGNTEAFF.

The sample holds a few counts of this clonotype. J is TRBJ1-1 and V is TRBV27; tentative D call: TRBD1 (6 bases). Germline loops: CDR1 MNHEY, CDR2 SMNVEV (reference sequence). The CDR3 has 17 amino acids. Trimming stripped 2 bases from V and 0 bases from J, with 16 bases between. The CDR3 coding sequence is TGTGCCAGCAGTTTAAACAGGGCTAACTACATGAACACTGAAGCTTTCTTT. It specifies CASSLNRANYMNTEAFF.

The V call is TRBV9, the J call TRBJ1-2; D unresolved. V was cut by 0 bases and J by 0 bases, with 9 bases left in between. Germline V gene lookup returns CDR1 SGDLS and CDR2 YYNGEE. CDR3 size: 15 residues. The CDR3 DNA follows: TGTGCCAGCAGCGTAGGAGGGCAAGCTAACTATGGCTACACCTTC. Protein sequence: CASSVGGQANYGYTF. Full variable domain (outside the CDR3, taken from reference TRBV9 and TRBJ1-2): DSGVTQTPKHLITATGQRVTLRCSPRSGDLSVYWYQQSLDQGLQFLIQYYNGEERAKGNILERFSAQQFPDLHSELNLSSLELGDSALYFCASSVGGQANYGYTFGSGTRLTVV.

The rearrangement uses TRBV12-3 or TRBV12-4 and TRBJ1-1, with a tentative D call TRBD1 (6 bases). There are 14 residues in the CDR3. V was shortened by 7 bases and J by 0 bases, with 12 bases between the two germline ends. CDR3 bases: TGTGCCAGCACCCGGGACAACATGAACACTGAAGCTTTCTTT. It is translated as CASTRDNMNTEAFF.

The CDR3 bases are TGCGCCAGCAGCTCTAATGTCCCGGTTTTAAGGAATGAAAAACTGTTTTTT. Encoded protein: CASSSNVPVLRNEKLFF. The chain employs TRBV4-1 and TRBJ1-4; D not certain. Germline values: CDR1 MGHRA, CDR2 YSYEKL. Trimming cost V 5 bases and J 5 bases, with 21 bases left between them. This CDR3 contains 17 residues.

V usage is TRBV6-5 and J usage is TRBJ1-1; the D gene is possibly TRBD1 (6 bases). The germline gives CDR1 MNHEY, CDR2 SVGAGI. There are 15 residues in the CDR3. V was shortened by 4 bases and J by 4 bases, with 16 bases between the two germline ends. The CDR3 spells CASSWRPTGRTEAFF. The CDR3 DNA sequence: TGTGCCAGCAGTTGGAGACCAACAGGGCGCACTGAAGCTTTCTTT.

This clonotype has a handful of counts. This chain uses TRBV4-1 with TRBJ1-2; 8 bases match TRBD1. The junction had 12 bases not matched to a gene; V was cut back by 2 bases and J by 1 base. CDR1 MGHRA and CDR2 YSYEKL come from the germline V gene. The length of the CDR3 is 18 residues. CDR3 sequence: CASSQRLGQERINYGYTF. CDR3 sequence (DNA): TGCGCCAGCAGCCAACGGTTGGGACAGGAGCGGATTAACTATGGCTACACCTTC.

This clonotype was counted only a few times. V is TRBV12-3 or TRBV12-4 and J is TRBJ1-6; D might be TRBD1 (5 bases). Trimming took off 6 bases at V and 8 bases at J, with 14 bases between the two ends. This CDR3 is 14 amino acids long. This CDR3 reads CASRATVADSPLHF. The DNA for the CDR3 is TGTGCCAGCAGGGCGACAGTGGCTGATTCACCCCTCCACTTT.

This clonotype was detected only a few times. The chain joins TRBV23-1 to TRBJ1-6, with 7 bases lining up with TRBD1. TRBV23-1 has ORF status, its function being uncertain. V lost 7 bases and J lost 7; bases outside the gene matches: 13. This CDR3 has 16 amino acids. In nucleotides, the CDR3 is TGCGCCAGCACTACCGGGACAGAAAGATTAAATTCACCCCTCCACTTT. Its protein product is CASTTGTERLNSPLHF.

The CDR3 bases are TGCAGTGCTCAAGGGGGACAGGGCTTTCAAGAGACCCAGTACTTC. Translated, it gives CSAQGGQGFQETQYF. This chain links TRBV20-1 with TRBJ2-5; 9 bases line up with TRBD1. V gave up 5 bases and J gave up 2 bases; unmatched junction bases: 9. This CDR3 has 15 amino acids. In germline, CDR1 is DFQATT, CDR2 SNEGSKA (reference sequence).

The chain carries TRBV6-1 and TRBJ2-2; tentative D call: TRBD1 (6 bases). The germline V gene encodes CDR1 MNHNS and CDR2 SASEGT. This CDR3 comprises 15 residues. The V gene lost 4 bases and the J gene lost 5 bases, with 14 bases spanning the gap. CDR3 loop: CASSGDTHRTGELFF. Written as DNA, the CDR3 is TGTGCCAGCAGTGGGGACACCCACCGAACCGGGGAGCTGTTTTTT.

The chain uses TRBV7-2 and TRBJ2-5, with D possibly matching TRBD2 (5 bases). The CDR3 length is 14 residues. Germline loops: CDR1 SGHTA, CDR2 FQGNSA. Trimming removed 1 base at V and 4 bases at J, with 10 bases between. CDR3 amino acids: CASSLEDSAETQYF. The CDR3 DNA reads TGTGCCAGCAGCTTAGAGGACTCAGCAGAGACCCAGTACTTC.

This clonotype was picked up a small number of times. The chain has TRBV6-5 and TRBJ2-5; 12 bases are a match to TRBD2. The CDR3 totals 17 residues. In germline, CDR1 is MNHEY, CDR2 SVGAGI. V was pared by 0 bases and J by 1 base, with 3 bases of the junction left unmatched. The CDR3 DNA sequence: TGTGCCAGCAGTTACTCTTGGACTAGCGGGGCCCAAGAGACCCAGTACTTC. This gives the protein CASSYSWTSGAQETQYF.

Only a few counts were recorded for this clonotype. The chain joins TRBV10-1 to TRBJ2-2; the D call may be TRBD1 or TRBD2 (5 bases each). The CDR3 length is 13 residues. V was clipped by 6 bases and J by 10 bases, with 15 bases between them. Germline-derived CDR1 and CDR2 are WNHNN and SYGVQD (reference sequence). CDR3 coding DNA: TGCGCCAGCAGGCCGGGACCAGGATTGGAGCTGTTTTTT. Its protein is CASRPGPGLELFF.

V and J are TRBV9 and TRBJ2-5; a weak D match, TRBD2 (6 bases). Germline V gene data show CDR1 as SGDLS and CDR2 as YYNGEE. The CDR3 is 12 residues long. V dropped 7 bases and J dropped 6 bases, with 13 bases sitting between them. CDR3 DNA: TGTGCCAGCGAAGGGGAGGAAAAGACCCAGTACTTC. It encodes CASEGEEKTQYF.

This clonotype was seen ten or more times. CDR3 DNA sequence: TGTGCCAGCAGCTTAAACAACAATGAGCAGTTCTTC. Protein: CASSLNNNEQFF. The rearrangement joins TRBV7-2 to TRBJ2-1; D is undetermined. Between the trimmed V and J ends, which lost 2 bases and 5 bases, there was a span of 4 bases. This CDR3 has 12 amino acids. The germline CDR1 and CDR2 sequences are SGHTA and FQGNSA.

This clonotype has only a few counts. The chain carries TRBV7-9 and TRBJ2-2, with 7 bases that match TRBD1. The germline CDR1 and CDR2 sequences are SEHNR and FQNEAQ (reference sequence). J was trimmed by 0 bases and V by 6 bases; bases with no gene match: 13. The CDR3 spans 18 residues. The CDR3 DNA reads as TGTGCCAGCAGGGAGACAACGACAGGGACCGCGAACACCGGGGAGCTGTTTTTT. Its protein is CASRETTTGTANTGELFF.

This clonotype was observed a handful of times. The chain combines TRBV7-9 with TRBJ2-2; D possibly uses TRBD1 or TRBD2 (6 bases each). Germline assignment: CDR1 SEHNR and CDR2 FQNEAQ (reference sequence). Trimming pared 5 bases from V and 4 bases from J, leaving 14 bases between. CDR3 size: 15 residues. For the CDR3, the DNA is TGTGCCAGCAGCCCCCCTACGGGGGCCACCGGGGAGCTGTTTTTT. Amino acids: CASSPPTGATGELFF.

This rearrangement joins TRBV6-5 to TRBJ2-2; D tentatively reads TRBD1 or TRBD2 (5 bases each). Trimming cost V 7 bases and J 6 bases, with 12 bases left between them. Germline-derived CDR1 and CDR2 are MNHEY and SVGAGI. The CDR3 is 13 residues long. Here the CDR3 DNA reads TGTGCCAGCACCGACCCGGGGCCCGGGGAGCTGTTTTTT. Its protein product is CASTDPGPGELFF.

The V gene is TRBV6-1, the J gene TRBJ1-5, with D hard to call. This CDR3 spans 14 amino acids. Germline V gene lookup returns CDR1 MNHNS and CDR2 SASEGT. Between the trimmed V and J ends, which lost 0 bases and 9 bases, there was a span of 12 bases. The CDR3 bases are TGTGCCAGCAGTGAAGCCCCCAAAGGCCCGCCCCAGCATTTT. Its protein is CASSEAPKGPPQHF.

This clonotype was detected ten times or more. This rearrangement joins TRBV7-2 to TRBJ2-1; 12 bases map to TRBD2. The CDR3 is 18 amino acids. V dropped 1 base and J dropped 4; count of bases not matched to a gene: 8. The V gene's germline CDR1 is SGHTA and CDR2 FQGNSA. CDR3 sequence: CASSLELAGGPLYNEQFF. CDR3 in DNA: TGTGCCAGCAGCTTAGAACTAGCGGGGGGACCACTTTACAATGAGCAGTTCTTC.

This clonotype came up many times. The chain is built from TRBV6-5 and TRBJ1-5; D may be TRBD1 (6 bases). Between the trimmed V and J ends, which lost 2 bases and 5 bases, there was a span of 13 bases. Germline CDR1 is MNHEY and CDR2 is SVGAGI. The CDR3 totals 15 residues. CDR3 bases: TGTGCCAGCAGTTACGTATCAGGGGACGATCAGCCCCAGCATTTT. Encoded protein: CASSYVSGDDQPQHF.

On this clonotype: One end of the junction fails to match germline, which may point to a read error. V usage is TRBV7-2 and J usage is TRBJ1-2; D uncertain. CDR1 SGHTA and CDR2 FQGNSA come from the germline V gene. CDR3 length: 11 amino acids. CDR3 sequence reads: CASGLGYSYTF. The CDR3 coding sequence is TGTGCCAGCGGCCTTGGCTATAGCTACACCTTC. The whole variable domain, filled in from reference TRBV7-2 and TRBJ1-2, reads GAGVSQSPSNKVTEKGKDVELRCDPISGHTALYWYRQSLGQGLEFLIYFQGNSAPDKSGLPSDRFSAERTGGSVSTLTIQRTQQEDSAVYLCASGLGYSYTFGSGTRLTVV.

This clonotype was counted between two and nine times. V usage is TRBV7-2 and J usage is TRBJ2-2, with TRBD2 matching 7 bases. The trim removed 2 bases at V and 5 bases at J, leaving 8 bases unmatched. The CDR3 sequence is 16 residues long. From germline, CDR1 is SGHTA and CDR2 FQGNSA. The CDR3 reads CASSLYGTIGTGELFF. CDR3 coding DNA: TGTGCCAGCAGCTTATACGGGACTATAGGGACCGGGGAGCTGTTTTTT.